This T cell receptor (beta chain) is from a study of blood T cell repertoires in COVID-19. The V segment lost 4 bases and the J segment 10 bases; nucleotides outside the gene matches: 13. This CDR3 has 17 amino acids. Germline V gives CDR1 MGHRA, CDR2 YSYEKL. TCRdb's table, derived via immunoSEQ multiplex PCR, lists solely in-frame clones and lacks some. Here the sample spans over 25,000 clones, about 75% being singletons. This clonotype originated in an elderly man with active or convalescent COVID-19. This rearrangement joins TRBV4-1 to TRBJ1-6; 10 nucleotides match TRBD1. What was sequenced was peripheral blood. The chain's CDR3 is CASSLDPRDRGWSPLHF. CDR3 in DNA: TGCGCCAGCAGCCTCGACCCCCGGGACAGGGGATGGTCACCCCTCCACTTT.